This T cell receptor (beta chain) stems from a study of T-cell memory formation after mild COVID-19. About the study: TCR clusters were largely donor specific.

Study outcomes and limitations: Most CD4+ clones that shrank were in CM and EM, while CD8+ ones turned up in EMRA.

This clonotype was seen many times. The antigen remains unidentified. Using constant-segment primers, 5'RACE produced TCR alpha and TCR beta cDNA libraries carrying sample barcodes and UMIs. TCRdb reprocessed the 5' RACE reads with MiXCR, giving one entry per CDR3 protein. The data hold 530,000 or so distinct CDR3 sequences, with 17% observed a single time. Germline lookup yields CDR1 SGHVS and CDR2 FQNEAQ. CDR3 size: 15 residues. V was clipped by 1 base and J by 0 bases; unmatched bases: 3. This receptor was taken from an adult woman who had mild COVID-19 (a few samples of this study predate the infection). Cell type and time point are not known. The specimen sequenced was PBMCs or a T cell subset sorted from them (not recorded which). The V gene is TRBV7-8, the J gene TRBJ2-7; 7 bases are shared with TRBD1. CDR3 bases: TGTGCCAGCAGCTTAGGGGGGACAGCCTCCTACGAGCAGTACTTC. Translating it yields CASSLGGTASYEQYF.